The T cell receptor (beta chain) under discussion was sequenced for a study of blood T cells in healthy people across ages. This CDR3 is built from 15 residues. Germline values: CDR1 MNHEY, CDR2 SVGAGI. The germline V and J ends were trimmed by 3 bases and 7 bases, with 18 bases remaining between them. A second PCR, run for roughly 7 to 11 cycles, used a sample-barcoded 5' primer plus a J-beta primer mix. Each cDNA molecule was tagged by a template-switch adaptor that had 12 random nucleotides. TCRdb itself ran the 5' RACE reads through MiXCR, one entry per CDR3 protein. The table shows about 1.4 million distinct CDR3 sequences, with around 59% occurring only once.

The rearrangement joins TRBV6-5 to TRBJ1-2; D may be TRBD1 (6 bases). The clonotype comes from a man aged 18 to 30 in good health. The specimen was blood. CDR3 loop: CASSYRGTNLSGYTF. CDR3 in DNA: TGTGCCAGCAGTTATCGGGGGACAAACCTCTCTGGCTACACCTTC.